The rows below give T cell receptor beta chains drawn from one sample of a study of cytomegalovirus exposure and HLA in healthy donors. Measured with immunoSEQ multiplex PCR; TCRdb has only the in-frame clones, and not every one. In the table there are some 98,000 clones, around 85% of which are singletons. The sequenced sample was PBMCs. These receptors were taken from a woman in her 30s in good health and CMV-seronegative. Both conserved end residues are part of each CDR3. A D gene is named only where the DNA matches it firmly. Some rows mark clone size as missing; the rest say once, few, many or name a class of expanded clone.

>TRBJ2-1|NA|TRBD2|19|TRBV9
CASSDPWGGGMLAATEQFF
TGTGCCAGCAGCGACCCTTGGGGGGGAGGGATGCTCGCCGCTACTGAGCAGTTCTTC
>TRBJ1-2|once|TRBD1|12|TRBV9
CASSAGTGGRRF
TGTGCCAGCAGCGCTGGGACAGGGGGCCGAAGATTC
>TRBJ1-2|NA|TRBD1|15|TRBV18
CASSPAGDRNYGYTF
TGTGCCAGCTCACCAGCGGGGGACAGGAACTATGGCTACACCTTC
>TRBJ2-7|NA|TRBD1|16|TRBV4-1
CASSQVWTGDIYEQYF
TGCGCCAGCAGCCAAGTTTGGACAGGGGATATCTACGAGCAGTACTTC
>TRBJ1-3|once|NA|14|TRBV7-9
CASSLLQAGNTIYF
TGTGCCAGCAGCTTACTACAGGCTGGAAACACCATATATTTT
>TRBJ2-2|NA|TRBD1|20|TRBV27
CASSLWGTGGASPSAGELFF
TGTGCCAGCAGTTTATGGGGGACAGGGGGCGCATCACCATCAGCCGGGGAGCTGTTTTTT
>TRBJ2-3|NA|NA|13|TRBV5-4
CASSLGLEDTQYF
TGTGCCAGCAGCTTGGGGCTAGAAGATACGCAGTATTTT
>TRBJ2-6|NA|TRBD1|16|TRBV2
CASMGQGSRGANVLTF
TGTGCCAGCATGGGACAGGGGTCGCGTGGGGCCAACGTCCTGACTTTC
>TRBJ2-2|NA|NA|15|TRBV7-2
CASSRRQTGTGELFF
TGTGCCAGCAGCCGCAGACAGACGGGCACCGGGGAGCTGTTTTTT
>TRBJ2-2|NA|NA|13|TRBV6-5
CVSGGSFSGELFF
TGTGTGAGCGGAGGTTCGTTTTCGGGCGAGCTGTTTTTT
>TRBJ2-1|NA|NA|15|TRBV4-1
CASSQDLLRYNEQFF
TGCGCCAGCAGCCAAGATCTTTTGCGGTACAATGAGCAGTTCTTC
>TRBJ2-7|NA|TRBD1|13|TRBV7-2
CASKGTGPVEQYF
TGTGCCAGCAAAGGGACAGGGCCAGTAGAGCAGTACTTC
>TRBJ1-4|NA|NA|15|TRBV15
CATSPRAGLDEKLFF
TGTGCCACCAGCCCCCGCGCGGGATTGGATGAAAAACTGTTTTTT
>TRBJ2-7|NA|NA|15|TRBV9
CASSVGLGGSYEQYF
TGTGCCAGCAGCGTAGGGCTGGGGGGCTCCTACGAGCAGTACTTC
>TRBJ1-1|NA|NA|13|TRBV7-8
CASSFQMNTEAFF
TGTGCCAGCAGCTTCCAGATGAACACTGAAGCTTTCTTT
>TRBJ2-7|NA|TRBD1|16|TRBV10-3
CAISDLRTGATYEQYF
TGTGCCATCAGTGATCTACGGACAGGGGCCACCTACGAGCAGTACTTC
>TRBJ2-6|NA|TRBD1|16|TRBV7-2
CASRRTGGAGANVLTF
TGTGCCAGCAGGCGGACAGGGGGCGCTGGGGCCAACGTCCTGACTTTC
>TRBJ2-3|once|TRBD1|15|TRBV9
CASSADRGAADTQYF
TGTGCCAGCAGCGCGGACAGGGGTGCGGCAGATACGCAGTATTTT
>TRBJ2-3|few|TRBD2|13|TRBV29-1
CSVVAGGLDTQYF
TGCAGCGTTGTAGCGGGGGGTTTGGATACGCAGTATTTT
>TRBJ1-2|NA|NA|13|TRBV9
CASSVNINYGYTF
TGTGCCAGCAGCGTTAACATAAACTATGGCTACACCTTC
>TRBJ2-7|once|TRBD2|15|TRBV6-5
CASSRGVAGGNEQYF
TGTGCCAGCAGCCGCGGAGTAGCGGGAGGAAACGAGCAGTACTTC
>TRBJ2-1|NA|TRBD1|16|TRBV5-1
CASSGTGGLSGGEQFF
TGCGCCAGCAGCGGGACAGGGGGCTTGAGCGGTGGTGAGCAGTTCTTC
>TRBJ2-3|NA|TRBD2|12|TRBV29-1
CSVEVNGGEQYF
TGCAGCGTTGAGGTTAACGGGGGGGAGCAGTATTTT
>TRBJ2-2|NA|TRBD2|18|TRBV5-1
CASRKNLLAGGSTGELFF
TGCGCCAGCAGGAAAAATTTGCTAGCGGGGGGGTCCACCGGGGAGCTGTTTTTT
>TRBJ1-5|once|NA|14|TRBV7-6
CASSLPGRGQPQHF
TGTGCCAGCAGCTTACCTGGGAGAGGTCAGCCCCAGCATTTT
>TRBJ1-2|NA|TRBD1|13|TRBV25-1
CASSESGGARYTF
TGTGCCAGCAGTGAATCAGGGGGCGCCCGCTACACCTTC
>TRBJ2-1|NA|TRBD2|15|TRBV7-6
CASSLELADYNEQFF
TGTGCCAGCAGCTTAGAGCTAGCGGACTACAATGAGCAGTTCTTC
>TRBJ2-2|NA|TRBD1|15|TRBV5-1
CASSSSTTGTGELFF
TGCGCCAGCAGCTCCTCCACGACAGGGACCGGGGAGCTGTTTTTT
>TRBJ1-1|NA|TRBD1|16|TRBV9
CASSVGGQGVNTEAFF
TGTGCCAGCAGCGTAGGGGGACAGGGGGTGAACACTGAAGCTTTCTTT
>TRBJ2-1|NA|TRBD2|16|TRBV5-7
CASSLVTSGPSNEQFF
TGTGCCAGCAGCTTAGTAACTAGCGGCCCCTCCAATGAGCAGTTCTTC